Below are 5 T cell receptor beta chains sequenced from a single sample in a study of shared clonotypes between healthy human individuals. Data came from immunoSEQ multiplex PCR; TCRdb stores just in-frame clones and leaves some out. The data contain about 1.1 million clones, approximately 78% of them singletons. The sample comprised memory CD4+ T cells from PBMCs. The sample's subset: CD45RA-negative fraction. These receptors all come from a man aged 18 to 30 in good health. Some clones in this sample may be carry-over from other donors' samples.

There are a few counts of this clone. CDR3 in DNA: TGTGCCAGTAGTATAGCCCCCAGGGTGGGTCAGCCCCAGCATTTT. It encodes CASSIAPRVGQPQHF. The gene calls are TRBV19 and TRBJ1-5; TRBD1 is a possible D gene (5 bases). This CDR3 is built from 15 residues. Trimming took 1 base from V and 6 from J, leaving 13 bases between them. CDR1 is LNHDA and CDR2 is SQIVND in the germline V gene (reference sequence).

J is TRBJ2-7 and V is TRBV1. TRBV1 is a pseudogene. This CDR3 comprises 13 residues. CDR3 in amino acids: CTSSQDGTYEQYF. The CDR3, as DNA: TGCACCAGCAGCCAAGATGGGACCTACGAGCAGTACTTC.

The genes are TRBV19 and TRBJ2-1; 8 nucleotides line up with TRBD1. The junction had 5 bases not matched to a gene; V was cut back by 3 bases and J by 4 bases. The CDR3 is 15 amino acids. CDR1 LNHDA and CDR2 SQIVND come from the germline V gene (reference sequence). The CDR3 spells CASSIMTGVYNEQFF. DNA of the CDR3: TGTGCCAGTAGTATTATGACAGGGGTTTACAATGAGCAGTTCTTC.

This clone turned up a few times. V and J are TRBV5-1 and TRBJ2-5; D is ambiguous. TRBJ2-7 matches the DNA end more closely, so the J call is doubtful. Looked up from germline, CDR1 is SGHRS and CDR2 is YFSETQ. The length of the CDR3 is 13 residues. CDR3 sequence: CASRITDSYEQYF. The CDR3 DNA reads TGCGCCAGCAGAATAACGGATTCCTACGAGCAGTACTTC.

The CDR3 reads CASSLALIAGYEQYF. CDR3 bases: TGTGCCAGCAGCTTAGCGCTTATAGCGGGTTACGAGCAGTACTTC. The chain links TRBV7-2 to TRBJ2-7, with 7 bases lining up with TRBD2. Trimming at V came to 0 bases and at J to 4 bases, leaving 6 bases not matched to a gene. The CDR3 extends over 15 amino acids. The germline gives CDR1 SGHTA, CDR2 FQGNSA.